This TCR beta chain is drawn from a study of beta chain features in type 1 diabetes. Study-level information: The patients were much like the healthy donors in age, gender and cell yields.

There are 15 residues in the CDR3. Trimming cost V 3 bases and J 2 bases, with 14 bases left between them. Germline values: CDR1 MNHEY, CDR2 SMNVEV (reference sequence). This clone has just a few counts. Sequencing targeted expressed TCRB transcripts, as all isolated RNA had been reverse transcribed. The protocol was immunoSEQ multiplex PCR, while the TCRdb copy is restricted to in-frame clones and leaves out a portion. The sample records 970,000 or so clones, roughly 15% being singletons. The sequence was obtained from a woman aged 18-30 years in good health. The sample consisted of naive CD4+ T cells from blood. The chain combines TRBV27 with TRBJ2-7; tentative D call: TRBD2 (5 bases). CDR3 DNA: TGTGCCAGCAGTTTGGGCGGGCAGGCCGCCTACGAGCAGTACTTC. It codes for CASSLGGQAAYEQYF.